The 20 T cell receptor beta chains listed next were all sequenced from one sample in a study of neoadjuvant anti-PD-1 for oral cavity cancer. Sequencing was performed with immunoSEQ multiplex PCR; in TCRdb, only in-frame clones are kept and a portion is missing. The sample lists approximately 37,000 clones, around nine tenths occurring once. The starting material was PBMCs, obtained before nivolumab (anti-PD-1) treatment. These TCRs come from a person aged 40 to 85 with oral cavity squamous cell carcinoma.

This chain links TRBV7-8 with TRBJ1-1; D remains ambiguous. Germline V CDR1 and CDR2: SGHVS, FQNEAQ. Trimming took off 1 base at V and 1 base at J, with 13 bases between the two ends. The length of the CDR3 is 16 residues. The CDR3 nucleotides read TGTGCCAGCAGCTTAGAGTCCAGCTTTACGAACACTGAAGCTTTCTTT. This gives the protein CASSLESSFTNTEAFF.

CDR3 nucleotides: TGTGCCAGCAGCCCCAGGGATAGCTCCTACGAGCAGTACTTC. Translated, it gives CASSPRDSSYEQYF. The rearrangement links TRBV7-2 to TRBJ2-7; D might be TRBD1 (5 bases). The CDR3 length is 14 residues. V was trimmed by 5 bases and J by 0 bases, leaving 11 bases between them. The germline V gene encodes CDR1 SGHTA and CDR2 FQGNSA. The full variable domain, in which reference TRBV7-2 and TRBJ2-7 provide the parts outside the CDR3, is GAGVSQSPSNKVTEKGKDVELRCDPISGHTALYWYRQSLGQGLEFLIYFQGNSAPDKSGLPSDRFSAERTGGSVSTLTIQRTQQEDSAVYLCASSPRDSSYEQYFGPGTRLTVT.

The J gene is TRBJ2-1, the V gene TRBV7-2, with 10 bases that match TRBD2. The V gene end was trimmed by 5 bases and the J gene end by 2 bases; junction bases not matched to a gene: 3. Germline V gene data show CDR1 as SGHTA and CDR2 as FQGNSA. The CDR3 covers 15 residues. CDR3 nucleotides: TGTGCCAGCAGCCCTAGCGGGGGCCCCTACAATGAGCAGTTCTTC. Its protein product is CASSPSGGPYNEQFF.

This clone has a handful of counts. The chain joins TRBV30 to TRBJ2-7; D gene ambiguous. Trimming left V 0 bases short and J 6 bases short, with 15 bases between. CDR3 size: 14 residues. Germline lookup yields CDR1 GTSNPN and CDR2 SVGIG (reference sequence). As DNA, the CDR3 is TGTGCCTGGAGTGTGGCTTCTTTCCGAGGCGAGCAGTACTTC. Residues: CAWSVASFRGEQYF.

This chain uses TRBV30 with TRBJ2-1, with 8 bases that match TRBD2. CDR3 length equals 13 residues. The V gene's germline CDR1 is GTSNPN and CDR2 SVGIG (reference sequence). V dropped 2 bases and J dropped 6; count of bases not matched to a gene: 3. CDR3 sequence (DNA): TGTGCCTGGAGTACAAGCGGGGGCAATGAGCAGTTCTTC. It codes for CAWSTSGGNEQFF.

The rearrangement uses TRBV6-6 and TRBJ1-1; D unclear. Germline loops: CDR1 MNHNY, CDR2 SVGAGI (reference sequence). V gave up 4 bases and J gave up 5 bases, with 20 bases separating them. CDR3 length equals 16 residues. The CDR3 loop reads CASSSGVRAGVTEAFF. The DNA for the CDR3 is TGTGCCAGCAGTTCGGGCGTGAGGGCTGGGGTTACTGAAGCTTTCTTT.

The CDR3 reads CASSLSEGGWQDTQYF. CDR3 DNA sequence: TGTGCCAGCAGCTTGAGTGAGGGGGGGTGGCAAGATACGCAGTATTTT. The genes are TRBV5-8 and TRBJ2-3, with a tentative D call TRBD2 (7 bases). This CDR3 comprises 16 residues. V lost 1 base and J lost 5, with 17 bases in between. Germline V lookup: CDR1 SGHTS, CDR2 YDEGEE. Filled out from reference TRBV5-8 and TRBJ2-3, the complete variable domain reads EAGVTQSPTHLIKTRGQQATLRCSPISGHTSVYWYQQALGLGLQFLLWYDEGEERNRGNFPPRFSGRQFPNYSSELNVNALELEDSALYLCASSLSEGGWQDTQYFGPGTRLTVL.

The gene calls are TRBV19 and TRBJ2-3; 8 bases line up with TRBD2. The CDR3 is 18 residues long. The germline V gene has CDR1 LNHDA and CDR2 SQIVND (reference sequence). Losses at the gene ends were 6 bases for V and 5 bases for J; bases not matched to a gene: 19. The CDR3 protein is CASSTRREPGGQQDTQYF. The CDR3 DNA reads as TGTGCCAGTAGCACCCGGCGGGAACCGGGGGGGCAGCAAGATACGCAGTATTTT.

The chain combines TRBV11-1 with TRBJ2-1; TRBD1 matches 11 bases. Trimming at V came to 4 bases and at J to 5 bases, leaving 4 bases not matched to a gene. There are 15 residues in the CDR3. Germline V lookup: CDR1 SGHAT, CDR2 FQDESV (reference sequence). In DNA, the CDR3 is TGTGCCAGCAGCTCCCGGGACAGGGGGAACAATGAGCAGTTCTTC. Protein product: CASSSRDRGNNEQFF.

V and J are TRBV7-9 and TRBJ2-7; possible D gene TRBD1, 5 bases. CDR1 and CDR2 from the germline V gene are SEHNR and FQNEAQ (reference sequence). Trimming stripped 0 bases from V and 0 bases from J, with 12 bases between. This CDR3 is 16 amino acids long. CDR3 loop: CASSLAFQGNSYEQYF. DNA of the CDR3: TGTGCCAGCAGCTTAGCCTTTCAGGGAAACTCCTACGAGCAGTACTTC.

The chain is built from TRBV20-1 and TRBJ1-1, with D perhaps TRBD1 (5 bases). This CDR3 spans 10 amino acids. Trimming shortened V by 7 bases and J by 6 bases, and 9 bases separated the two germline ends. The V gene's germline CDR1 is DFQATT and CDR2 SNEGSKA (reference sequence). CDR3 in amino acids: CSVGTAEAFF. The CDR3 region has the DNA TGCAGTGTTGGGACCGCTGAAGCTTTCTTT.

The table lists this clone with a few counts. V gene TRBV27 combines with J gene TRBJ1-2; a possible D gene is TRBD1 (5 bases). The germline V gene has CDR1 MNHEY and CDR2 SMNVEV (reference sequence). V was clipped by 5 bases and J by 0 bases, with 10 bases between them. The CDR3 loop spans 14 amino acids. The DNA for the CDR3 is TGTGCCAGCAGTCCAGGACAAGCTAACTATGGCTACACCTTC. Amino acid sequence: CASSPGQANYGYTF.

The gene calls are TRBV7-2 and TRBJ2-5, with 7 bases that match TRBD1. This CDR3 comprises 16 residues. V trimming: 4 bases; J trimming: 0 bases; junction bases outside the gene matches: 8. Germline V CDR1 and CDR2: SGHTA, FQGNSA. The DNA for the CDR3 is TGTGCCAGCAGCTACAGGGGCAATAGATACCAAGAGACCCAGTACTTC. Translation gives CASSYRGNRYQETQYF.

This clone appeared a single time. The V call is TRBV6-5, the J call TRBJ2-5, with unresolved D. Germline values: CDR1 MNHEY, CDR2 SVGAGI. Trimming removed 0 bases at V and 5 bases at J, with 13 bases between. The length of the CDR3 is 15 residues. Written as DNA, the CDR3 is TGTGCCAGCAGTTACTCGAGTAGGCCGCGGGAGACCCAGTACTTC. Translated: CASSYSSRPRETQYF.

V usage is TRBV28 and J usage is TRBJ1-2; no clear D. Germline values: CDR1 MDHEN, CDR2 SYDVKM. The CDR3 runs to 10 residues. Trimming pared 4 bases from V and 5 bases from J, leaving 2 bases between. CDR3 region: CASSSYGYTF. CDR3 bases: TGTGCCAGCAGTTCTTATGGCTACACCTTC.

A single count supports this clone. The chain joins TRBV5-4 to TRBJ2-2, with TRBD2 identical over 14 bases. V gave up 4 bases and J gave up 6 bases; unmatched junction bases: 8. This CDR3 spans 17 amino acids. CDR1 SGHNT and CDR2 YYREEE come from the germline V gene (reference sequence). The CDR3 DNA follows: TGTGCCAGCAGCCTCGGGACTAGCGGGGGCAGTTCCGGGGAGCTGTTTTTT. Translated, it gives CASSLGTSGGSSGELFF.

Notes on this clone: Germline is not matched at one junction end, which may reflect a read error. The gene calls are TRBV10-3 and TRBJ2-7; 8 bases align to TRBD1. Per germline, CDR1 ENHRY and CDR2 SYGVKD. The CDR3 sequence is 13 residues long. CDR3 coding DNA: TGTGCCATCAGTTCCGGGACAGGCGCCCCAGGGAACTTC. Its translation is CAISSGTGAPGNF.

The chain is built from TRBV2 and TRBJ2-2; D unresolved. The CDR3 is made up of 17 amino acids. Germline values: CDR1 SNHLY, CDR2 FYNNEI. The germline V and J ends were trimmed by 6 bases and 1 base, with 18 bases remaining between them. In DNA, the CDR3 is TGTGCCAGCAGCGAAAACGAAGGGAAAAGGAACACCGGGGAGCTGTTTTTT. Translating it yields CASSENEGKRNTGELFF. The full variable domain, in which reference TRBV2 and TRBJ2-2 provide the parts outside the CDR3, is EPEVTQTPSHQVTQMGQEVILRCVPISNHLYFYWYRQILGQKVEFLVSFYNNEISEKSEIFDDQFSVERPDGSNFTLKIRSTKLEDSAMYFCASSENEGKRNTGELFFGEGSRLTVL.

The chain recombines TRBV7-2 with TRBJ2-4, with TRBD2 matching 16 bases. With V trimmed by 5 bases and J by 7 bases, 5 bases remained unmatched. The CDR3 consists of 16 residues. Per germline, CDR1 SGHTA and CDR2 FQGNSA. CDR3 protein: CASSPGTSGGGNIQYF. The CDR3 coding sequence is TGTGCCAGCAGCCCCGGGACTAGCGGGGGGGGGAACATTCAGTACTTC.

This chain connects TRBV5-1 to TRBJ1-1; the D gene is possibly TRBD1 (6 bases). CDR1 is SGHRS, CDR2 YFSETQ, per germline. CDR3 length: 15 amino acids. V shed 4 bases and J shed 4 bases, with 17 bases lying between them. The CDR3 spells CASSRIQGGSTEAFF. DNA of the CDR3: TGCGCCAGCAGCCGAATACAGGGAGGGAGCACTGAAGCTTTCTTT.